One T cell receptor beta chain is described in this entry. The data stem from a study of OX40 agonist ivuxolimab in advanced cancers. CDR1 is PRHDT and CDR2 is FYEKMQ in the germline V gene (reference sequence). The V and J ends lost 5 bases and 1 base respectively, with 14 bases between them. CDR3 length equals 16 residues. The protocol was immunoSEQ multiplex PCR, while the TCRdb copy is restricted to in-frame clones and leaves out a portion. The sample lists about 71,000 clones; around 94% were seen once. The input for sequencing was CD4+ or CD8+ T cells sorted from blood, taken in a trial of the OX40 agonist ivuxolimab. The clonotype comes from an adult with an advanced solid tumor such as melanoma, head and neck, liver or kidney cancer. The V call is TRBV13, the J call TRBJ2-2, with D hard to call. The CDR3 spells CASSPNRVLNTGELFF. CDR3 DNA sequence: TGTGCCAGCAGCCCAAACCGGGTCTTGAACACCGGGGAGCTGTTTTTT.